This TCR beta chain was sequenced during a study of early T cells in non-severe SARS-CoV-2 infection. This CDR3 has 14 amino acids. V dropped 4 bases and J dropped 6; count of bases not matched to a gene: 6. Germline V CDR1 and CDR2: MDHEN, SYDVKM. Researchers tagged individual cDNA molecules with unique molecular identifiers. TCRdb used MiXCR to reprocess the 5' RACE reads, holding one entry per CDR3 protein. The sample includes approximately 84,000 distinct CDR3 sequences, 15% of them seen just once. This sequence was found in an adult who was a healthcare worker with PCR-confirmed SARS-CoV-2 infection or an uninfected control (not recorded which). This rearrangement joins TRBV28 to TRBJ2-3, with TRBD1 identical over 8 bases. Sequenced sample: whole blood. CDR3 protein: CASSSGQAGDTQYF. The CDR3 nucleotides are TGTGCCAGCAGTTCGGGACAGGCTGGGGATACGCAGTATTTT.